Below, 29 T cell receptor beta chains from the same sample are listed, as sequenced in a study of CD8+ T cells in alopecia areata. Isolated RNA was reverse transcribed into cDNA used as the sequencing template. Data came from immunoSEQ multiplex PCR; TCRdb stores just in-frame clones and leaves some out. The table includes 200,000 to 250,000 clones, 50% to 60% detected once. Sample treatment: oral pan-JAK inhibitor, 5-10 mg twice daily. The material sequenced was CD4+ T cells sorted from blood, taken at week 4, from a patient treated with tofacitinib. The source of these receptors is a human donor with alopecia areata.

The V call is TRBV29-1, the J call TRBJ2-7; 7 bases match TRBD1. CDR3 length equals 14 residues. The V gene end was trimmed by 4 bases and the J gene end by 1 base; junction bases not matched to a gene: 7. Germline values: CDR1 SQVTM, CDR2 ANQGSEA. CDR3 sequence (DNA): TGCAGCGTTGGGGACAGAGTACTATCCTACGAGCAGTACTTC. This translates into CSVGDRVLSYEQYF.

V and J are TRBV30 and TRBJ2-7; D is perhaps TRBD1 or TRBD2 (7 bases each). CDR1 is GTSNPN and CDR2 is SVGIG in the germline V gene (reference sequence). V shed 8 bases and J shed 6 bases, with 20 bases lying between them. This CDR3 has 13 residues. In DNA form, the CDR3 reads TGTGCCCGGGGGGAGACAGGGCCAGGCGAGCAGTACTTC. This encodes CARGETGPGEQYF.

CDR3 residues: CSVSWGPDTQYF. CDR3 in DNA: TGCAGCGTCAGTTGGGGGCCAGATACGCAGTATTTT. This chain uses TRBV29-1 with TRBJ2-3; D perhaps matches TRBD1 (6 bases). The germline V gene has CDR1 SQVTM and CDR2 ANQGSEA. V was shortened by 6 bases and J by 4 bases, with 11 bases between the two germline ends. CDR3 length: 12 residues.

The rearrangement links TRBV21-1 to TRBJ2-5. TRBV21-1 is listed as a pseudogene. CDR3 size: 14 residues. Here the CDR3 DNA reads TGTGCCAGCAGCAGAGGCCTCCCTCGGGCGACCCAGTACTTC. The encoded protein is CASSRGLPRATQYF.

The chain employs TRBV7-2 and TRBJ1-1; no firm D call. The CDR3 loop spans 13 amino acids. Germline V gives CDR1 SGHTA, CDR2 FQGNSA. V was shortened by 0 bases and J by 5 bases, with 7 bases between the two germline ends. The CDR3 DNA sequence: TGTGCCAGCAGCTTAGCCCCTTGGACTGAAGCTTTCTTT. Translation: CASSLAPWTEAFF.

The chain carries TRBV29-1 and TRBJ2-7; D tentatively fits TRBD1 or TRBD2 (5 bases each). Germline V gives CDR1 SQVTM, CDR2 ANQGSEA. Between the trimmed V and J ends, which lost 6 bases and 7 bases, there was a span of 13 bases. This CDR3 region has 11 residues. CDR3 region: CSVSGTGEQYF. Written as DNA, the CDR3 is TGCAGCGTATCTGGGACGGGGGAGCAGTACTTC.

The rearrangement joins TRBV7-3 to TRBJ1-2; weak D call: TRBD1 (5 bases). Trimming pared 6 bases from V and 4 bases from J, leaving 15 bases between. This CDR3 contains 14 residues. Germline V gene lookup returns CDR1 SGHTA and CDR2 FQGTGA. The CDR3 spells CASRPETVSYGYTF. The DNA of the CDR3 is TGTGCCAGCAGACCCGAGACAGTTTCCTATGGCTACACCTTC.

The chain has TRBV19 and TRBJ2-7; possibly TRBD1 for D (5 bases). This CDR3 region has 13 residues. Trimming shortened V by 4 bases and J by 2 bases, and 9 bases separated the two germline ends. The V gene's germline CDR1 is LNHDA and CDR2 SQIVND (reference sequence). The CDR3 loop reads CASSTQATYEQYF. CDR3 DNA: TGTGCCAGTAGTACACAGGCGACCTACGAGCAGTACTTC. Variable domain in full (rest from reference TRBV19 and TRBJ2-7): DGGITQSPKYLFRKEGQNVTLSCEQNLNHDAMYWYRQDPGQGLRLIYYSQIVNDFQKGDIAEGYSVSREKKESFPLTVTSAQKNPTAFYLCASSTQATYEQYFGPGTRLTVT.

This clone showed up just a few times. The chain carries TRBV10-3 and TRBJ2-7; tentatively, D is TRBD2 (5 bases). Per the germline V gene, CDR1 is ENHRY and CDR2 is SYGVKD. V lost 3 bases and J 4 bases, leaving 13 bases between the germline ends. CDR3 length: 14 amino acids. The CDR3 DNA reads TGTGCCATCAGTGAAGAGGGAAAACTATACGAGCAGTACTTC. Translated, it gives CAISEEGKLYEQYF.

This clone was found many times. This CDR3 is CASSTTSGGVNEQFF. In DNA form, the CDR3 reads TGTGCCAGCAGCACCACTAGCGGGGGGGTAAATGAGCAGTTCTTC. This chain links TRBV5-6 with TRBJ2-1; the match to TRBD2 covers 13 bases. The CDR3 runs to 15 residues. Trimming cost V 4 bases and J 7 bases; bases outside gene matches: 5. The germline V gene has CDR1 SGHDT and CDR2 YYEEEE.

V gene TRBV27 combines with J gene TRBJ2-5; possible D gene TRBD1, 6 bases. This CDR3 is built from 14 residues. The V end lost 3 bases, the J end lost 3 bases, and 11 bases lay between the germline ends. Germline lookup yields CDR1 MNHEY and CDR2 SMNVEV (reference sequence). CDR3 DNA: TGTGCCAGCAGTTTGGGCAGGGGAAAAGAGACCCAGTACTTC. This sequence encodes CASSLGRGKETQYF.

The V gene is TRBV27, the J gene TRBJ2-1, with D possibly called TRBD1 or TRBD2 (5 bases each). CDR3 length: 12 residues. Germline V lookup: CDR1 MNHEY, CDR2 SMNVEV (reference sequence). V lost 6 bases to trimming and J lost 9 bases, with 12 bases between them. CDR3 in DNA: TGTGCCAGCAGCCAGGGACGTGCTGAGCAGTTCTTC. Protein sequence: CASSQGRAEQFF.

This clone came up a few times. The rearrangement links TRBV7-2 to TRBJ1-4; D unresolved. V was cut by 2 bases and J by 5 bases, with 9 bases left in between. Germline V lookup: CDR1 SGHTA, CDR2 FQGNSA. The CDR3 length is 14 residues. The CDR3 protein is CASSLTRQNEKLFF. The DNA of the CDR3 is TGTGCCAGCAGCTTAACCCGACAAAATGAAAAACTGTTTTTT.

This clone was counted a few times. The rearrangement links TRBV2 to TRBJ1-5; D gene ambiguous. Germline V gene data show CDR1 as SNHLY and CDR2 as FYNNEI. The CDR3 is 12 residues long. The ends were cut back, 6 bases at V and 0 bases at J, with 3 bases in the middle. CDR3 loop: CASRASNQPQHF. The DNA for the CDR3 is TGTGCCAGCAGGGCTAGCAATCAGCCCCAGCATTTT.

This clone was recorded a few times. The chain couples TRBV27 to TRBJ2-2, with D possibly called TRBD1 or TRBD2 (5 bases each). Germline V CDR1 and CDR2: MNHEY, SMNVEV (reference sequence). Deletions cut 2 bases from V and 3 bases from J, with 7 bases between. The CDR3 sequence is 14 residues long. The CDR3 region is CASSLMGDTGELFF. CDR3 DNA: TGTGCCAGCAGTTTAATGGGGGACACCGGGGAGCTGTTTTTT.

V gene TRBV27 combines with J gene TRBJ1-6; D may be TRBD1 (5 bases). Between the trimmed V and J ends, which lost 3 bases and 5 bases, there was a span of 11 bases. The CDR3 extends over 15 amino acids. The germline V gene encodes CDR1 MNHEY and CDR2 SMNVEV (reference sequence). The CDR3 reads CASSFQGANNSPLHF. The CDR3 nucleotides read TGTGCCAGCAGTTTTCAGGGTGCTAATAATTCACCCCTCCACTTT.

This clone has more than one count but fewer than ten. This chain connects TRBV6-5 to TRBJ2-2, with D possibly called TRBD1 or TRBD2 (5 bases each). V lost 5 bases, J lost 8 bases, and 15 bases lay in between. CDR3 length equals 14 residues. Germline values: CDR1 MNHEY, CDR2 SVGAGI. The CDR3 DNA reads TGTGCCAGCAGTGCCGGGACCGCCCCGGGGGAGCTGTTTTTT. Its protein is CASSAGTAPGELFF.

V gene TRBV2 combines with J gene TRBJ2-2; 14 nucleotides agree with TRBD2. Germline V gene data show CDR1 as SNHLY and CDR2 as FYNNEI. This CDR3 contains 19 residues. The ends lost 6 bases at V and 5 bases at J; junction bases unmatched: 14. CDR3 DNA sequence: TGTGCCAGCAGCCGAAGGGCTCTATGGACTAGCGGGGGGACCGGGGAGCTGTTTTTT. The encoded protein is CASSRRALWTSGGTGELFF. The entire variable domain, with the rest obtained from reference TRBV2 and TRBJ2-2, is as follows: EPEVTQTPSHQVTQMGQEVILRCVPISNHLYFYWYRQILGQKVEFLVSFYNNEISEKSEIFDDQFSVERPDGSNFTLKIRSTKLEDSAMYFCASSRRALWTSGGTGELFFGEGSRLTVL.

This sequence joins TRBV18 and TRBJ1-1; maybe TRBD1 (6 bases). V dropped 2 bases and J dropped 1 base, with 11 bases sitting between them. From germline, CDR1 is KGHSH and CDR2 LQKENI. The CDR3 consists of 15 residues. The CDR3 nucleotides read TGTGCCAGCTCACCAACCGGGACACAGAACACTGAAGCTTTCTTT. This codes for CASSPTGTQNTEAFF.

The chain combines TRBV6-6 with TRBJ1-2; TRBD1 might be the D (6 bases). The CDR3 has 15 amino acids. Germline-derived CDR1 and CDR2 are MNHNY and SVGAGI (reference sequence). Trimming took 2 bases from V and 5 from J, leaving 15 bases between them. In DNA, the CDR3 is TGTGCCAGCAGTTACCCGACAGGCGCCACTTATGGCTACACCTTC. Its protein product is CASSYPTGATYGYTF.

This chain links TRBV5-1 with TRBJ2-3; TRBD1 aligns across 9 bases. The junction had 6 bases not matched to a gene; V was cut back by 3 bases and J by 4 bases. The CDR3 runs 15 residues. Germline V gives CDR1 SGHRS, CDR2 YFSETQ. CDR3 residues: CASSSRDRDADTQYF. DNA of the CDR3: TGCGCCAGCAGCTCCCGGGACAGGGACGCAGATACGCAGTATTTT.

The CDR3 DNA follows: TGCGCCAGCAGGGACAGGAACACCGGGGAGCTGTTTTTT. Amino acids: CASRDRNTGELFF. The chain combines TRBV10-1 with TRBJ2-2; TRBD1 might be the D (6 bases). The CDR3 spans 13 residues. Per germline, CDR1 WNHNN and CDR2 SYGVQD (reference sequence). Trimming cost V 6 bases and J 1 base, with 6 bases left between them.

This clone has more than one count but fewer than ten. The chain couples TRBV4-1 to TRBJ1-1; a weak D match, TRBD1 (5 bases). This CDR3 spans 16 amino acids. Germline CDR1 is MGHRA and CDR2 is YSYEKL. V was cut by 0 bases and J by 5 bases, with 16 bases left in between. CDR3 residues: CASSQDGAGRATEAFF. The CDR3, as DNA: TGCGCCAGCAGCCAAGATGGGGCAGGGAGGGCGACTGAAGCTTTCTTT.

V usage is TRBV15 and J usage is TRBJ1-6; no firm D call. Germline V gives CDR1 LNHNV, CDR2 YYDKDF (reference sequence). Trimming removed 5 bases from V and 8 bases from J, with 7 bases in between. The CDR3 spans 12 residues. This chain's CDR3 is CATSAWDSPLHF. In DNA, the CDR3 is TGTGCCACCAGCGCTTGGGATTCACCCCTCCACTTT.

This chain links TRBV13 with TRBJ2-6; unclear D gene. Trimming left V 0 bases short and J 0 bases short, with 6 bases between. The CDR3 contains 16 residues. Germline loops: CDR1 PRHDT, CDR2 FYEKMQ (reference sequence). CDR3 in amino acids: CASSLGVYSGANVLTF. The DNA for the CDR3 is TGTGCCAGCAGCTTAGGTGTTTACTCTGGGGCCAACGTCCTGACTTTC.

V usage is TRBV25-1 and J usage is TRBJ1-1; D might be TRBD1 (5 bases). The CDR3 is made up of 13 amino acids. Between the trimmed V and J ends, which lost 1 base and 6 bases, there was a span of 9 bases. Germline V gene lookup returns CDR1 MGHDK and CDR2 SYGVNS. CDR3 sequence (DNA): TGTGCCAGCAGTGAATGGGGCGTGGCTGAAGCTTTCTTT. The encoded protein is CASSEWGVAEAFF. The complete variable domain, with remaining parts taken from reference TRBV25-1 and TRBJ1-1, reads EADIYQTPRYLVIGTGKKITLECSQTMGHDKMYWYQQDPGMELHLIHYSYGVNSTEKGDLSSESTVSRIRTEHFPLTLESARPSHTSQYLCASSEWGVAEAFFGQGTRLTVV.

The chain is built from TRBV5-1 and TRBJ2-1, with 8 positions matching TRBD2. Losses at the gene ends were 5 bases for V and 10 bases for J; bases not matched to a gene: 14. CDR1 SGHRS and CDR2 YFSETQ come from the germline V gene. This CDR3 has 15 residues. The chain's CDR3 is CASRVNGGAELEQFF. The CDR3 coding sequence is TGCGCCAGCAGGGTGAACGGGGGGGCCGAACTCGAGCAGTTCTTC.

As regards this clone: One junction end disagrees with the germline gene, perhaps due to a read error. Other DNA sequences in the sample encode the same CDR3. This chain uses TRBV28 with TRBJ2-6; no clear D. Germline loops: CDR1 MDHEN, CDR2 SYDVKM. This CDR3 is built from 16 residues. CDR3 region: CASSLGAGSGANVLTF. CDR3 nucleotide sequence: TGCGCCAGCAGTTTAGGCGCCGGCTCTGGGGCCAACGTCCTGACTTTC.

The V and J genes are TRBV5-1 and TRBJ2-7; D is uncertain. Trimming pared 0 bases from V and 5 bases from J, leaving 9 bases between. This CDR3 has 13 residues. The germline CDR1 and CDR2 sequences are SGHRS and YFSETQ. CDR3 residues: CASSLDGVDEQYF. The CDR3 DNA sequence: TGCGCCAGCAGCTTGGACGGTGTCGACGAGCAGTACTTC.